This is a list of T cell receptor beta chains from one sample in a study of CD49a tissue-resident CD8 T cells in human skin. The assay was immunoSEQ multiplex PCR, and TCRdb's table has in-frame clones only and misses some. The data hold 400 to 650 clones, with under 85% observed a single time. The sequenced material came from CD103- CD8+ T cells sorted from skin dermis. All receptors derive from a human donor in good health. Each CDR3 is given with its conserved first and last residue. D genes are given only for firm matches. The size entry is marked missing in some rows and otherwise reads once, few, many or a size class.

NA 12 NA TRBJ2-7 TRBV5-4 CASSLYPEEQYF TGTGCCAGCAGCTTGTACCCCGAGGAGCAGTACTTC
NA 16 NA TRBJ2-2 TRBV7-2 CASSLRVIDYTGELFF TGTGCCAGCAGCTTACGGGTGATAGACTACACCGGGGAGCTGTTTTTT
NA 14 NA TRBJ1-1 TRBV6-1 CASTWTVMNTEAFF TGTGCCAGCACCTGGACAGTTATGAACACTGAAGCTTTCTTT
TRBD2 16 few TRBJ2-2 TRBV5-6 CASSGGTSGSTGELFF TGTGCCAGCAGCGGCGGGACTAGCGGGTCCACCGGGGAGCTGTTTTTT
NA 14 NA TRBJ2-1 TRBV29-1 CSVVVQDIYNEQFF TGCAGCGTTGTAGTGCAGGATATCTACAATGAGCAGTTCTTC
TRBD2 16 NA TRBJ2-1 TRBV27 CASSLYFAGGGNEQFF TGTGCCAGCAGTTTATACTTCGCGGGAGGCGGGAATGAGCAGTTCTTC
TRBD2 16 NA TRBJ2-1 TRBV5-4 CASSLGAGDFYNEQFF TGTGCCAGCAGCTTGGGGGCGGGAGACTTCTACAATGAGCAGTTCTTC
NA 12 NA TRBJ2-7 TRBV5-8 CASSLAYYEQYF TGTGCCAGCAGCTTGGCCTATTACGAGCAGTACTTC
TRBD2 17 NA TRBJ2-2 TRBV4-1 CASSRHGTSWRSGELFF TGCGCCAGCAGCCGCCATGGGACTAGTTGGAGGTCCGGGGAGCTGTTTTTT
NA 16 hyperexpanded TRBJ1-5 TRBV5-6 CASSLAGGFSNQPQHF TGTGCCAGCAGCTTGGCAGGCGGGTTTAGCAATCAGCCCCAGCATTTT
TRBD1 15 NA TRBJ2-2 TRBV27 CASSTHRGRTGELFF TGTGCCAGCAGTACACACAGGGGTAGGACCGGGGAGCTGTTTTTT
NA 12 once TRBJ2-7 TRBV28 CASSGGSYEQYF TGTGCCAGCAGTGGTGGGAGCTACGAGCAGTACTTC
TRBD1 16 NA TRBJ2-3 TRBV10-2 CASELYRGRSTDTQYF TGCGCCAGCGAGCTATACAGGGGGCGAAGCACAGATACGCAGTATTTT
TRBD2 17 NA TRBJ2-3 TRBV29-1 CSGLTSGRWTSTDTQYF TGCAGCGGCTTGACTAGCGGGAGATGGACTAGCACAGATACGCAGTATTTT
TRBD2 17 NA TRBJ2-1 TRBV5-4 CASSLGLAGGAYNEQFF TGTGCCAGCAGCTTAGGACTAGCGGGAGGAGCCTACAATGAGCAGTTCTTC
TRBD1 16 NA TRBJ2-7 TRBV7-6 CASSLGPGTDSYEQYF TGTGCCAGCAGCTTAGGTCCCGGGACAGACTCCTACGAGCAGTACTTC
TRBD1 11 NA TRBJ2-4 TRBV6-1 CAGGQENIQYF TGTGCCGGCGGACAGGAAAACATTCAGTACTTC
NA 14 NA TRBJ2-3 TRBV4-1 CASSRGLNTDTQYF TGCGCCAGCAGCCGGGGACTCAACACAGATACGCAGTATTTT
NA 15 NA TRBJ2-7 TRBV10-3 CAISPIGRVPHGQYF TGTGCCATCAGTCCAATCGGCCGGGTCCCGCACGGGCAGTACTTC
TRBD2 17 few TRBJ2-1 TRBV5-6 CASSGVVGAGLVNEQFF TGTGCCAGCAGCGGTGTGGTGGGAGCGGGGTTGGTGAATGAGCAGTTCTTC
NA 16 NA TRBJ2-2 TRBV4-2 CASSQELPTNTGELFF TGTGCCAGCAGCCAAGAGCTACCTACTAACACCGGGGAGCTGTTTTTT
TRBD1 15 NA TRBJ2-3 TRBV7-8 CASSTNRGPKDTQYF TGTGCCAGCAGCACAAACAGGGGGCCGAAGGATACGCAGTATTTT
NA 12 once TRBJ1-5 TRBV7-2 CASSLGGQPQHF TGTGCCAGCAGCTTAGGAGGGCAGCCCCAGCATTTT
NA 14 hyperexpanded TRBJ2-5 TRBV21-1 CASSPSGVIETQYF TGTGCCAGCAGCCCCTCCGGGGTAATAGAGACCCAGTACTTC
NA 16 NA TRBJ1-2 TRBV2 CASSELSGGSFYGYTF TGTGCCAGCAGTGAACTCTCCGGGGGGTCCTTCTATGGCTACACCTTC
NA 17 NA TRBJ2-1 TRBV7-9 CASSLVGRVLLYNEQFF TGTGCCAGCAGCTTAGTCGGCAGGGTTCTCCTGTACAATGAGCAGTTCTTC
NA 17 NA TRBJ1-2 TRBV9 CASSVYDTPRANYGYTF TGTGCCAGCAGCGTATACGACACCCCACGAGCTAACTATGGCTACACCTTC
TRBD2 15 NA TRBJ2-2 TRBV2 CASASGALAPGELFF TGTGCCAGCGCTAGCGGGGCCCTAGCCCCCGGGGAGCTGTTTTTT
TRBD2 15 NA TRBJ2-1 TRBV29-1 CSGEGREGLYNEQFF TGCAGCGGGGAGGGGCGGGAGGGCCTTTACAATGAGCAGTTCTTC
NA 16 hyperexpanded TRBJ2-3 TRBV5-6 CASSGGLAEPTDTQYF TGTGCCAGCAGCGGGGGGTTGGCGGAGCCCACAGATACGCAGTATTTT
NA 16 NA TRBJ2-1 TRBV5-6 CASSLAGGTSYNEQFF TGTGCCAGCAGCTTGGCAGGAGGGACCTCCTACAATGAGCAGTTCTTC
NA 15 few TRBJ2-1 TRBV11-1 CASSLEFSGDNEQFF TGTGCCAGCAGCTTAGAGTTCTCGGGAGACAATGAGCAGTTCTTC
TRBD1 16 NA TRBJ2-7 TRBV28 CASSLDRDRGTYEQYF TGTGCCAGCAGTCTCGACCGGGACAGGGGGACCTACGAGCAGTACTTC
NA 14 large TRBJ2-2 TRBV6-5 CASSYSTRRGELFF TGTGCCAGCAGTTACTCAACCCGGAGGGGGGAGCTGTTTTTT
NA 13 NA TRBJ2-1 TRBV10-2 CASSGQSYNEQFF TGCGCCAGCAGTGGACAGTCCTACAATGAGCAGTTCTTC